This T cell receptor (beta chain) was sequenced in a study of tissue T cells after allogeneic stem cell transplantation. The study, taken as a whole, reports: This small cohort was clinically heterogeneous, and sampling depth was a limitation. Anatomically similar tissues had similar TCR repertoires within each patient.

CDR3 sequences, V/J genes, frequencies and template counts came from survey-depth TCRbeta sequencing. Method: immunoSEQ multiplex PCR; TCRdb's copy keeps in-frame clones and lacks some. Among tens of thousands of clones listed, 65% to 80% were seen once. As for this clone: Its target is not known. The gene names given are mouse names. The observed sequence ends 1 residue before the CDR3 terminus, with the missing tail filled in from the germline J gene. This sample includes further DNA sequences coding for the same CDR3.

V was clipped by 4 bases and J by 7 bases, with 6 bases between them. CDR1 FNHDT and CDR2 SITEND come from the germline V gene (reference sequence). This CDR3 contains 12 residues. This receptor was obtained from a pool of C57BL/6 mice in good health. The rearrangement joins TRBV19 to TRBJ1-6; D uncertain. TRBJ1-6 belongs to the ORF category, with a function that is uncertain. The sequenced material came from sorted cells pooled from one or two spleens. The DNA read from the CDR3 is TGTGCCAGCAGTCAACAAAATTCGCCCCTCTAC. It translates to CASSQQNSPLY. The entire CDR3 protein reads CASSQQNSPLYF.